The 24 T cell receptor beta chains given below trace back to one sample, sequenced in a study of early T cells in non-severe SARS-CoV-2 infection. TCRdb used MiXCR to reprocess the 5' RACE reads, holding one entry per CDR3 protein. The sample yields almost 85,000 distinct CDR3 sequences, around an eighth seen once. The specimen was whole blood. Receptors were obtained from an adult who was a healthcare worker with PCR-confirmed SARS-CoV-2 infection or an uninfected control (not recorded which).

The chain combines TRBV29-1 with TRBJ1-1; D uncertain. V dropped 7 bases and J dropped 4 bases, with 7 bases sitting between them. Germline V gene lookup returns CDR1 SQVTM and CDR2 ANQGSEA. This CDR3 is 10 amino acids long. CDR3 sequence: CSALGTEAFF. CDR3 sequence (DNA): TGCAGCGCGCTGGGCACTGAAGCTTTCTTT.

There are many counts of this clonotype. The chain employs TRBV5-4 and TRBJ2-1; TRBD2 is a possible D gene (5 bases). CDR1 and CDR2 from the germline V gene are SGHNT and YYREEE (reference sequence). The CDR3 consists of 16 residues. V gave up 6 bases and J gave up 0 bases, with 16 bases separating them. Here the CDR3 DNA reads TGTGCCAGCACTCCAATCGGGATACGCTCCTACAATGAGCAGTTCTTC. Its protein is CASTPIGIRSYNEQFF.

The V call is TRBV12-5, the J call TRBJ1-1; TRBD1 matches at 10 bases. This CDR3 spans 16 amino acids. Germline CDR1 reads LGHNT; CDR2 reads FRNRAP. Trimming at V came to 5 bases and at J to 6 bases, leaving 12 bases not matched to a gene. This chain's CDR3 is CASGLQRTGGPAEAFF. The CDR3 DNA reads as TGTGCTAGTGGTCTCCAACGGACAGGGGGGCCCGCTGAAGCTTTCTTT.

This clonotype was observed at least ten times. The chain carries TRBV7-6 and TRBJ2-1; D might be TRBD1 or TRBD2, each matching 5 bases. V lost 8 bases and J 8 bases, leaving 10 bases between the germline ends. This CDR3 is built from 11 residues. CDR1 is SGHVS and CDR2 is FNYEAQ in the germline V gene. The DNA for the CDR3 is TGTGCCAGCGCCCTGGGGGATGAGCAGTTCTTC. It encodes CASALGDEQFF.

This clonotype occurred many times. CDR3 sequence reads: CASSPKQQGDGYTF. The CDR3 DNA reads as TGTGCCAGCTCACCGAAACAGCAGGGGGATGGCTACACCTTC. This sequence joins TRBV18 and TRBJ1-2; 7 bases fit TRBD1. Trimming took 3 bases from V and 6 from J; bases not matched to a gene: 7. Germline lookup yields CDR1 KGHSH and CDR2 LQKENI. This CDR3 region has 14 residues. The full variable domain, completed using reference TRBV18 and TRBJ1-2, is NAGVMQNPRHLVRRRGQEARLRCSPMKGHSHVYWYRQLPEEGLKFMVYLQKENIIDESGMPKERFSAEFPKEGPSILRIQQVVRGDSAAYFCASSPKQQGDGYTFGSGTRLTVV.

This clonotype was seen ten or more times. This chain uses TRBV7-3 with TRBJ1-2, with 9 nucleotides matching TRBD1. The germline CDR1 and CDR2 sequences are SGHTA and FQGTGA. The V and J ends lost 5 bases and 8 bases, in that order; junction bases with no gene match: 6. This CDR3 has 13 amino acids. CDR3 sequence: CASSPQGARGYTF. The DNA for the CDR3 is TGTGCCAGCAGCCCACAGGGGGCGCGGGGCTACACCTTC.

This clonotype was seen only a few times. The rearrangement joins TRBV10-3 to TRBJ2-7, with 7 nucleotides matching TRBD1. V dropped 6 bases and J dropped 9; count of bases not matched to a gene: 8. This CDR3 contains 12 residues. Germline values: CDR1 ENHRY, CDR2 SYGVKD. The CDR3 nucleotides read TGTGCCATCAGCGAAATACGGACAGGGCAGTACTTC. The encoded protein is CAISEIRTGQYF.

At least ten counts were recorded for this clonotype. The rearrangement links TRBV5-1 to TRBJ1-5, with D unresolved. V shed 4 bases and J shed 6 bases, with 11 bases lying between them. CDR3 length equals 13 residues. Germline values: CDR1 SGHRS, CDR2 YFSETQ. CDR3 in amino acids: CASSPHGGQPQHF. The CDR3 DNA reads TGCGCCAGCAGCCCCCATGGAGGTCAGCCCCAGCATTTT.

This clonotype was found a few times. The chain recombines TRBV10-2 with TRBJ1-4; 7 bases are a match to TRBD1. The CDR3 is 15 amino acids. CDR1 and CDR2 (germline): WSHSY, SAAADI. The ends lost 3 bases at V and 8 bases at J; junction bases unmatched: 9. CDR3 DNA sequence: TGCGCCAGCAGTGATCCGAGACAGGGCGACGAAAAACTGTTTTTT. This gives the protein CASSDPRQGDEKLFF.

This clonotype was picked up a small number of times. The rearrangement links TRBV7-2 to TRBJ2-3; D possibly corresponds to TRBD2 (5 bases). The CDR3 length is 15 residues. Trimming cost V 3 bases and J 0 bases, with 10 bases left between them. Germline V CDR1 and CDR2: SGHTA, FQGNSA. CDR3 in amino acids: CASSLYQRSTDTQYF. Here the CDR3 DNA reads TGTGCCAGCAGCTTGTACCAGCGGAGCACAGATACGCAGTATTTT.

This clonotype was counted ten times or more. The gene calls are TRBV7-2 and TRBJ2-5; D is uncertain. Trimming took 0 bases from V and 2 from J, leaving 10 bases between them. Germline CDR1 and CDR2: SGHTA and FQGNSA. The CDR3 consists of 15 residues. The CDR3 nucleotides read TGTGCCAGCAGCTTAGCACCAAACACGCAAGAGACCCAGTACTTC. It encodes CASSLAPNTQETQYF. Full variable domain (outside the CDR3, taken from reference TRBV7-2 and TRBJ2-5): GAGVSQSPSNKVTEKGKDVELRCDPISGHTALYWYRQSLGQGLEFLIYFQGNSAPDKSGLPSDRFSAERTGGSVSTLTIQRTQQEDSAVYLCASSLAPNTQETQYFGPGTRLLVL.

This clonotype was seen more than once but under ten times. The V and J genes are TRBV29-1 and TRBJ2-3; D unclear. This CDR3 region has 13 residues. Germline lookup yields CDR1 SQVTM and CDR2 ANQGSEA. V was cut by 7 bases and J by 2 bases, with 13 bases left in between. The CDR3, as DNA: TGCAGCGCTGGAAATCCCACCACAGATACGCAGTATTTT. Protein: CSAGNPTTDTQYF.

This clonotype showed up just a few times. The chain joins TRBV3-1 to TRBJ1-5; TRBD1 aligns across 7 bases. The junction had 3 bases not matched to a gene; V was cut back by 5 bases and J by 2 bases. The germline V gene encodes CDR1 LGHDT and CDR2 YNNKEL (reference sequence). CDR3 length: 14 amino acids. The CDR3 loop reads CASSSDRGNQPQHF. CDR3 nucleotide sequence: TGTGCCAGCAGCTCCGACAGGGGCAATCAGCCCCAGCATTTT.

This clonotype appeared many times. CDR3 residues: CSVEVAATSGYTF. The CDR3 DNA is TGCAGCGTCGAGGTGGCTGCCACCTCCGGCTACACCTTC. The chain is built from TRBV29-1 and TRBJ1-2; unclear D gene. The germline V gene encodes CDR1 SQVTM and CDR2 ANQGSEA. This CDR3 is 13 amino acids long. V lost 6 bases, J lost 8 bases, and 19 bases lay in between. The entire variable domain, with the rest obtained from reference TRBV29-1 and TRBJ1-2, is as follows: SAVISQKPSRDICQRGTSLTIQCQVDSQVTMMFWYRQQPGQSLTLIATANQGSEATYESGFVIDKFPISRPNLTFSTLTVSNMSPEDSSIYLCSVEVAATSGYTFGSGTRLTVV.

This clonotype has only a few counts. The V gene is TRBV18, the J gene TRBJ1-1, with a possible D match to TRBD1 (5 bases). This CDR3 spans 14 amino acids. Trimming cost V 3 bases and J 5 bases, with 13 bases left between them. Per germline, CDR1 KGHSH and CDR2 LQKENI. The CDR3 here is CASSPTAGATEAFF. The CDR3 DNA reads TGTGCCAGCTCACCCACGGCTGGGGCAACTGAAGCTTTCTTT.

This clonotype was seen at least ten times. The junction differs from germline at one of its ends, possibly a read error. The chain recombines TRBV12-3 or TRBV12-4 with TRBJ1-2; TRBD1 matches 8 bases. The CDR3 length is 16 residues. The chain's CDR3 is CASSLGQGRDPNGYTF. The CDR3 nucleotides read TGTGCCAGCAGCTTAGGACAGGGCAGAGACCCAAATGGCTACACCTTC.

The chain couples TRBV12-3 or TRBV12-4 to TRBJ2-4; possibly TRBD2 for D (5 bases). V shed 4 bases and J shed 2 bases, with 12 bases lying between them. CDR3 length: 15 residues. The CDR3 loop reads CASSSIADSKNIQYF. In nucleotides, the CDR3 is TGTGCCAGCAGTTCGATTGCGGACTCCAAAAACATTCAGTACTTC.

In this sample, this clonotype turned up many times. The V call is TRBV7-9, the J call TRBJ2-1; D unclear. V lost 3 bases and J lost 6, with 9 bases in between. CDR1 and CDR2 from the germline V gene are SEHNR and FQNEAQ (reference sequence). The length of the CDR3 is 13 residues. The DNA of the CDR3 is TGTGCCAGCAGCTTGCCTCCCCTCAATGAGCAGTTCTTC. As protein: CASSLPPLNEQFF.

The CDR3 sequence: CASSLRQGRIGGANVLTF. As DNA, the CDR3 is TGTGCCAGCAGCCTTAGACAGGGCCGAATAGGTGGGGCCAACGTCCTGACTTTC. The chain has TRBV3-1 and TRBJ2-6, with TRBD1 matching 7 bases. The V and J ends lost 4 bases and 3 bases, in that order; junction bases with no gene match: 12. The V gene's germline CDR1 is LGHDT and CDR2 YNNKEL (reference sequence). CDR3 length: 18 amino acids. Filled out from reference TRBV3-1 and TRBJ2-6, the complete variable domain reads DTAVSQTPKYLVTQMGNDKSIKCEQNLGHDTMYWYKQDSKKFLKIMFSYNNKELIINETVPNRFSPKSPDKAHLNLHINSLELGDSAVYFCASSLRQGRIGGANVLTFGAGSRLTVL.

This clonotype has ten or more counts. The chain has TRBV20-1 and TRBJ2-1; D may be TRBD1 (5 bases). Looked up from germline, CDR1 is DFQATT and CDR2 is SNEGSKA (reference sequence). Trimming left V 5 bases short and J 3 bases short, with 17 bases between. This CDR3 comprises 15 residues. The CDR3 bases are TGCAGTGCTGGGGCGTTGCTACCCGGCTACAATGAGCAGTTCTTC. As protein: CSAGALLPGYNEQFF.

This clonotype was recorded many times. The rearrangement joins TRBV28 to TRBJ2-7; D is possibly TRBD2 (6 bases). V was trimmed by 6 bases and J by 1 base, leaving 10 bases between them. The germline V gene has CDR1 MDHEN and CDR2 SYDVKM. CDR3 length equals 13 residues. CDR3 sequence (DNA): TGTGCCAGCAGCTTGACTAGTTCCTACGAGCAGTACTTC. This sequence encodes CASSLTSSYEQYF. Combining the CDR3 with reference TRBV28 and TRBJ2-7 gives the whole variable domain DVKVTQSSRYLVKRTGEKVFLECVQDMDHENMFWYRQDPGLGLRLIYFSYDVKMKEKGDIPEGYSVSREKKERFSLILESASTNQTSMYLCASSLTSSYEQYFGPGTRLTVT.

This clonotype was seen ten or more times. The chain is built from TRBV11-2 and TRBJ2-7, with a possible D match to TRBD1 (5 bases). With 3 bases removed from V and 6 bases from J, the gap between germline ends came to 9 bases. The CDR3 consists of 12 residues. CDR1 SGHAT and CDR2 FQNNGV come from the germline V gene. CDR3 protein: CASSFVGAEQYF. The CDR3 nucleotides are TGTGCCAGCAGCTTTGTAGGGGCCGAGCAGTACTTC.

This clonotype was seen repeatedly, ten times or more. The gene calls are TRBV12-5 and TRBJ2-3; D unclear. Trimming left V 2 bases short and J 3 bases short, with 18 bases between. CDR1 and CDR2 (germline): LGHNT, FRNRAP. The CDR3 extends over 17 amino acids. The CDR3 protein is CASGLSFGIGLTDTQYF. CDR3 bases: TGTGCTAGTGGTTTGTCCTTTGGGATCGGCCTGACAGATACGCAGTATTTT.

Written as DNA, the CDR3 is TGTGCCAGCAGTGCTTTAGGAGGAGGCGAGCAGTACTTC. This gives the protein CASSALGGGEQYF. This rearrangement joins TRBV6-1 to TRBJ2-7; TRBD2 is a possible D gene (5 bases). Trimming removed 4 bases from V and 6 bases from J, with 13 bases in between. CDR1 is MNHNS, CDR2 SASEGT, per germline. CDR3 length: 13 residues.